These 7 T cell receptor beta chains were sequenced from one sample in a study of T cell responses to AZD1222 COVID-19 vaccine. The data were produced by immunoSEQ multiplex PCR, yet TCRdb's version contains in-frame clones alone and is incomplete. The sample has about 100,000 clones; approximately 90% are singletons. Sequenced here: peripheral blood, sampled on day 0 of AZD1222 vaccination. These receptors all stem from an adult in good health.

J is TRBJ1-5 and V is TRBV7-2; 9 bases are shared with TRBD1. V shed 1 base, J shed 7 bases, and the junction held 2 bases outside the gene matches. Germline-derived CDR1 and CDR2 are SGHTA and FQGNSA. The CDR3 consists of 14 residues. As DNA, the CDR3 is TGTGCCAGCAGCTTAGGGACAGGGGACCAGCCCCAGCATTTT. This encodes CASSLGTGDQPQHF.

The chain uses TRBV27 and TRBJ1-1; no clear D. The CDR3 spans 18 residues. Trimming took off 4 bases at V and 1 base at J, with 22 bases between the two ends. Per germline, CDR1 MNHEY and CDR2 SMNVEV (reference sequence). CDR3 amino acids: CASSSFIVRSKANTEAFF. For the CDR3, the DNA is TGTGCCAGCAGTTCTTTTATTGTTAGGTCAAAAGCGAACACTGAAGCTTTCTTT.

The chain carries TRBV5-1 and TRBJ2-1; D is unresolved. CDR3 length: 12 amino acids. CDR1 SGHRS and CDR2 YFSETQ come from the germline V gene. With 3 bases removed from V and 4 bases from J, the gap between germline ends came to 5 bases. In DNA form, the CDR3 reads TGCGCCAGCAGCTCCCTATACAATGAGCAGTTCTTC. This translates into CASSSLYNEQFF. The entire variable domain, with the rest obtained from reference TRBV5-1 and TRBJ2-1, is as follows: KAGVTQTPRYLIKTRGQQVTLSCSPISGHRSVSWYQQTPGQGLQFLFEYFSETQRNKGNFPGRFSGRQFSNSRSEMNVSTLELGDSALYLCASSSLYNEQFFGPGTRLTVL.

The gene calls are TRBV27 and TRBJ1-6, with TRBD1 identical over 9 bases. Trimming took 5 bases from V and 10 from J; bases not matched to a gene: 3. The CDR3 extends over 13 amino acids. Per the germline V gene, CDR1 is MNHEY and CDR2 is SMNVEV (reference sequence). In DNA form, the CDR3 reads TGTGCCAGCAGTGGGACAGGGTGGTCACCCCTCCACTTT. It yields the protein CASSGTGWSPLHF.

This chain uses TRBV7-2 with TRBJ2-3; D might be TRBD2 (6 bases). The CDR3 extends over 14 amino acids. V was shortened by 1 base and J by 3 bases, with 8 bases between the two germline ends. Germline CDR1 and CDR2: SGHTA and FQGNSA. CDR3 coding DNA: TGTGCCAGCAGCTTAGGACTAGTAACAGATACGCAGTATTTT. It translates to CASSLGLVTDTQYF.

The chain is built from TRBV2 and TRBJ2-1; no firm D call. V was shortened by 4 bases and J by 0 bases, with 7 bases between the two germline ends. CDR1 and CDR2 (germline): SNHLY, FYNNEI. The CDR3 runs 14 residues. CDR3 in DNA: TGTGCCAGCAGTGGGGCTGGCTCCTACAATGAGCAGTTCTTC. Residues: CASSGAGSYNEQFF.

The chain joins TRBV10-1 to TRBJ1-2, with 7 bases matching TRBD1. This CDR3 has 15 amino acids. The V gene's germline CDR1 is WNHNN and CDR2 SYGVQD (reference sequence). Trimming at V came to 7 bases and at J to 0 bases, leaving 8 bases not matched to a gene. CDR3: CASKGRGCPNYGYTF. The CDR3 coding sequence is TGCGCCAGCAAGGGCAGGGGGTGCCCTAACTATGGCTACACCTTC.